This T cell receptor (beta chain) was sequenced during a study of control samples from healthy donors and cancer patients. Trimming removed 6 bases from V and 3 bases from J, with 14 bases in between. This CDR3 region has 15 residues. Germline V gene sequence: CDR1 MGHDK, CDR2 SYGVNS. Libraries were prepared by immunoSEQ multiplex PCR; TCRdb keeps only in-frame clonotypes and omits some of them. The sample records tens of thousands of clones, roughly 90% being singletons. The receptor comes from a woman aged 60-75 years with head and neck cancer. Specimen: PBMCs. The J gene is TRBJ2-2, the V gene TRBV25-1; D gene unclear. The CDR3 nucleotides are TGTGCCAGCAGATCCACAAGAGGAGACACCGGGGAGCTGTTTTTT. Protein sequence: CASRSTRGDTGELFF.